This T cell receptor (beta chain) was recorded in a study of OX40 agonist ivuxolimab in advanced cancers. About the study: With a range of roughly 20 to 79, age averaged roughly 60 years, and around 80% were male.

Notes on the study in general: Expanded peripheral T cell antigen specificity was not determined. Expanded clones were, on average, more numerous in CD8+ T cells than in CD4+.

CDR1 and CDR2 from the germline V gene are LNHDA and SQIVND (reference sequence). V was trimmed by 6 bases and J by 4 bases, leaving 21 bases between them. This CDR3 has 16 amino acids. The protocol was immunoSEQ multiplex PCR, while the TCRdb copy is restricted to in-frame clones and leaves out a portion. The sample carries about 56,000 clones, approximately 92% recorded once. As concerns this clone: Antigen specificity is unknown.

The receptor was isolated from an adult with an advanced solid tumor such as melanoma, head and neck, liver or kidney cancer. The specimen comprised CD4+ or CD8+ T cells sorted from blood, sampled in a trial of the OX40 agonist ivuxolimab. The gene calls are TRBV19 and TRBJ1-2; TRBD1 is a possible D gene (6 bases). The CDR3 protein is CASSRRQRAQGYGYTF. As DNA, the CDR3 is TGTGCCAGTAGCCGAAGACAGCGAGCACAGGGCTATGGCTACACCTTC.